The clone carrying this T cell receptor beta chain has a handful of counts. Antigen: not known. The data originate from a study of T cells after posttransplantation cyclophosphamide. Findings of the study overall: Tissue-infiltrating T cells from skin or gut overlapped little with blood T cells. TRB clonality was highly associated with recipient CMV seropositivity and reactivation. Donor CD8+ memory clones often dominated recipient blood repertoires at later times.

The CDR3 sequence is 11 residues long. Germline CDR1 SGHVS, CDR2 FQNEAQ. V was shortened by 3 bases and J by 9 bases, with 5 bases between the two germline ends. Control samples came 1 year after myeloablative marrow transplants with methotrexate plus calcineurin inhibitor. The table came from immunoSEQ multiplex PCR; TCRdb's copy has only in-frame clones and leaves some out. This repertoire shows about 22,000 clones, roughly 90% found once; its top ten account for approximately 8%. The specimen was PBMCs, collected after an allogeneic stem cell transplant with a calcineurin inhibitor and methotrexate. The V gene is TRBV7-8, the J gene TRBJ2-2; the D is unclear. The clonotype was recovered from a female patient aged 50-59 years who received an allogeneic stem cell transplant from an unrelated donor, was CMV-positive, and had chronic GVHD only. Some T cells may possibly be graft donor cells. The CDR3, as DNA: TGTGCCAGCAGCTTTCTTAGGGAGCTGTTTTTT. It translates to CASSFLRELFF.